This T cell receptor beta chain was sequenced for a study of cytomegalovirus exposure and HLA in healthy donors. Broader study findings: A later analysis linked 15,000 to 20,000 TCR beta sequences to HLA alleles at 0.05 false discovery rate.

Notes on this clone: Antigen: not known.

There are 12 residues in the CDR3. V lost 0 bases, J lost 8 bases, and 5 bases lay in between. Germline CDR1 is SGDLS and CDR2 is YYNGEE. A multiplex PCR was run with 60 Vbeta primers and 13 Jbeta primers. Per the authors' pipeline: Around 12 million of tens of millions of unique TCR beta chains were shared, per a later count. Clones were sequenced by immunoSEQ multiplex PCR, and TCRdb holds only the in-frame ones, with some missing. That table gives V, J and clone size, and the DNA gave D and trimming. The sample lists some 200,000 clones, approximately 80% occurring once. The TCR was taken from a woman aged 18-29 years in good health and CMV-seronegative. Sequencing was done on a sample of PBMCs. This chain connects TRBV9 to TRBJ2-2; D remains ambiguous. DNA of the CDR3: TGTGCCAGCAGCGTAGTCGTGGGGGAGCTGTTTTTT. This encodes CASSVVVGELFF.